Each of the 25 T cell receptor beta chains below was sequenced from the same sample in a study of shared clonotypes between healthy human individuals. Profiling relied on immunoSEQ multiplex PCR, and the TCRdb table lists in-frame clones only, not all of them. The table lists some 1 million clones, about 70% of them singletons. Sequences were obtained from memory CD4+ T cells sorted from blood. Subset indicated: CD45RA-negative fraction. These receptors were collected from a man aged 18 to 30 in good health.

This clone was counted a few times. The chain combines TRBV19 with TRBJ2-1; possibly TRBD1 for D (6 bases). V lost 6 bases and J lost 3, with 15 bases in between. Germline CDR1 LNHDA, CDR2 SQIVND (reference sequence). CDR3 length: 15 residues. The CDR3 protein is CASSTQQGYYNEQFF. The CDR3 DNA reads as TGTGCCAGTAGCACGCAACAGGGATACTACAATGAGCAGTTCTTC. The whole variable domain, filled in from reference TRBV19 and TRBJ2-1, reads DGGITQSPKYLFRKEGQNVTLSCEQNLNHDAMYWYRQDPGQGLRLIYYSQIVNDFQKGDIAEGYSVSREKKESFPLTVTSAQKNPTAFYLCASSTQQGYYNEQFFGPGTRLTVL.

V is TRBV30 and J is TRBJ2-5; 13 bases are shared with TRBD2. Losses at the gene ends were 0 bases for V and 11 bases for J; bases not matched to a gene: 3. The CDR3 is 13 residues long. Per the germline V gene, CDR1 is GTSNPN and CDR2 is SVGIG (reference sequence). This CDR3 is CAWSVGLAGEQYF. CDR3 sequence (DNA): TGTGCCTGGAGTGTTGGACTAGCGGGAGAGCAGTACTTC.

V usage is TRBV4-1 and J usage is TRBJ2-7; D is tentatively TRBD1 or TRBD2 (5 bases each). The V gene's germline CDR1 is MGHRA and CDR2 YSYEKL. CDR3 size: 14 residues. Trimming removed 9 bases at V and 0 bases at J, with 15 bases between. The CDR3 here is CARGEWAASYEQYF. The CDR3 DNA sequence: TGCGCCAGGGGGGAATGGGCAGCCTCCTACGAGCAGTACTTC.

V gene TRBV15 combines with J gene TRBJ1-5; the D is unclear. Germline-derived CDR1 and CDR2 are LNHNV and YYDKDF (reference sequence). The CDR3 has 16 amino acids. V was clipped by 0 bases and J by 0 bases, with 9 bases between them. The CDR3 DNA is TGTGCCACCAGCAGAGATCTCCGGTATAGCAATCAGCCCCAGCATTTT. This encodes CATSRDLRYSNQPQHF. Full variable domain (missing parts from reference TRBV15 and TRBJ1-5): DAMVIQNPRYQVTQFGKPVTLSCSQTLNHNVMYWYQQKSSQAPKLLFHYYDKDFNNEADTPDNFQSRRPNTSFCFLDIRSPGLGDTAMYLCATSRDLRYSNQPQHFGDGTRLSIL.

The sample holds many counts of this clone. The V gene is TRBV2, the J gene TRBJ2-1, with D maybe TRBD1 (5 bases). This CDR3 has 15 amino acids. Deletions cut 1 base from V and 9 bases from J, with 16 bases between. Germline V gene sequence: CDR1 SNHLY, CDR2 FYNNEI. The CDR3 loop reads CASSEEMGLTSEQFF. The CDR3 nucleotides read TGTGCCAGCAGTGAAGAAATGGGGCTGACCAGTGAGCAGTTCTTC. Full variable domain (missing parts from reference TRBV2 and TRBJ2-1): EPEVTQTPSHQVTQMGQEVILRCVPISNHLYFYWYRQILGQKVEFLVSFYNNEISEKSEIFDDQFSVERPDGSNFTLKIRSTKLEDSAMYFCASSEEMGLTSEQFFGPGTRLTVL.

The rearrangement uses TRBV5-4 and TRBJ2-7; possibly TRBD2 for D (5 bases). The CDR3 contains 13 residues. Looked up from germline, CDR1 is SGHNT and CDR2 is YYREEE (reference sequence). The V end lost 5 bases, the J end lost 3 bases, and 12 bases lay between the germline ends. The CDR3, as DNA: TGTGCCAGCAGGACATGGAGCGGCTACGAGCAGTACTTC. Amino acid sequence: CASRTWSGYEQYF. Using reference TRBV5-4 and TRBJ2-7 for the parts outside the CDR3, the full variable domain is ETGVTQSPTHLIKTRGQQVTLRCSSQSGHNTVSWYQQALGQGPQFIFQYYREEENGRGNFPPRFSGLQFPNYSSELNVNALELDDSALYLCASRTWSGYEQYFGPGTRLTVT.

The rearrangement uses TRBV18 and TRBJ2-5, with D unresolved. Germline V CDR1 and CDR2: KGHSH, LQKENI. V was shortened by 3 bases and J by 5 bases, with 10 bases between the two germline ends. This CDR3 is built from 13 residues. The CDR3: CASSPPFGETQYF. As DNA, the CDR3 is TGTGCCAGCTCACCGCCCTTCGGGGAGACCCAGTACTTC. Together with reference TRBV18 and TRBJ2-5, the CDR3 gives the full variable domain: NAGVMQNPRHLVRRRGQEARLRCSPMKGHSHVYWYRQLPEEGLKFMVYLQKENIIDESGMPKERFSAEFPKEGPSILRIQQVVRGDSAAYFCASSPPFGETQYFGPGTRLLVL.

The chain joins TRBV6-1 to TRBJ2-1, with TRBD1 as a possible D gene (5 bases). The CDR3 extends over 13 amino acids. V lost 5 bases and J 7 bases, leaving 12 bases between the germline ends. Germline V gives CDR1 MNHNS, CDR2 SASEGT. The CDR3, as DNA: TGTGCCAGCAGTAGCTTAGGGGCAAATGAGCAGTTCTTC. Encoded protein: CASSSLGANEQFF.

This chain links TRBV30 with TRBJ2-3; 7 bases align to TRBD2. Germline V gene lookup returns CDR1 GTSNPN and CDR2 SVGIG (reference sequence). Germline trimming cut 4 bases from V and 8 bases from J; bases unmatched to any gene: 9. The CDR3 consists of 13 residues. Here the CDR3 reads CAWKVGGSGTQYF. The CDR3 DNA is TGTGCCTGGAAGGTCGGGGGGTCCGGTACGCAGTATTTT.

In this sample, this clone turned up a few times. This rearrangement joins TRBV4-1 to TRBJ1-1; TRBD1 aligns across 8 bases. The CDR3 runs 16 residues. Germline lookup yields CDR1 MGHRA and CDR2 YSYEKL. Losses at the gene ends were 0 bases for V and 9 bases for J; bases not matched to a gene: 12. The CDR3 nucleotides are TGCGCCAGCAGCCAAGAGGGTTTGGGACAGGTTTTTAAAGCTTTCTTT. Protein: CASSQEGLGQVFKAFF.

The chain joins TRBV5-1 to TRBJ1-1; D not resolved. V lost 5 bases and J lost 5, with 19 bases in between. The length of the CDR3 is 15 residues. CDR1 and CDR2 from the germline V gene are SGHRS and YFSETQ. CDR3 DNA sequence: TGCGCCAGCAGGGCCCGTATGGGTGGATGGACTGAAGCTTTCTTT. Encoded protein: CASRARMGGWTEAFF. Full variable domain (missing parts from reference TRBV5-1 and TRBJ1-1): KAGVTQTPRYLIKTRGQQVTLSCSPISGHRSVSWYQQTPGQGLQFLFEYFSETQRNKGNFPGRFSGRQFSNSRSEMNVSTLELGDSALYLCASRARMGGWTEAFFGQGTRLTVV.

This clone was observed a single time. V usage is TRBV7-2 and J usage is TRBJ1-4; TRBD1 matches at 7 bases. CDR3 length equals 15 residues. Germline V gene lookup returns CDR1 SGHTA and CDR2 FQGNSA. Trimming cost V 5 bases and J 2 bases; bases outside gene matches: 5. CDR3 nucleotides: TGTGCCAGCAGCCCAGGGGGTTCCACTAATGAAAAACTGTTTTTT. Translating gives CASSPGGSTNEKLFF. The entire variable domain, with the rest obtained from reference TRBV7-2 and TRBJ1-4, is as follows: GAGVSQSPSNKVTEKGKDVELRCDPISGHTALYWYRQSLGQGLEFLIYFQGNSAPDKSGLPSDRFSAERTGGSVSTLTIQRTQQEDSAVYLCASSPGGSTNEKLFFGSGTQLSVL.

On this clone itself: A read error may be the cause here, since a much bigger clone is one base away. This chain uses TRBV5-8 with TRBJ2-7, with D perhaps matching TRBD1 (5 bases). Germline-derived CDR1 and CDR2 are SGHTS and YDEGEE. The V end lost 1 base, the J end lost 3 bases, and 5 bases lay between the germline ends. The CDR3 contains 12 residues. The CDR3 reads CASSLRGYEQYF. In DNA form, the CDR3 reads TGTGCCAGCAGCTTGAGGGGCTACGAGCAGTACTTC.

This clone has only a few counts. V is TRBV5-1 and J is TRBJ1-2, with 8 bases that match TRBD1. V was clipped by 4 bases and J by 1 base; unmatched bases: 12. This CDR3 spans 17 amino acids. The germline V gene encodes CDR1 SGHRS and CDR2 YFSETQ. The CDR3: CASSPSTGTGDNYGYTF. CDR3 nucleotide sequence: TGCGCCAGCAGCCCCTCGACCGGGACAGGAGATAACTATGGCTACACCTTC.

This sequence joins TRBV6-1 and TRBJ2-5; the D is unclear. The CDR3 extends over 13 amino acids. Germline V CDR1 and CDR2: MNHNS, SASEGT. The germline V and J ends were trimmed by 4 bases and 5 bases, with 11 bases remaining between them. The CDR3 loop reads CASSVTMGETQYF. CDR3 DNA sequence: TGTGCCAGCAGTGTGACAATGGGGGAGACCCAGTACTTC.

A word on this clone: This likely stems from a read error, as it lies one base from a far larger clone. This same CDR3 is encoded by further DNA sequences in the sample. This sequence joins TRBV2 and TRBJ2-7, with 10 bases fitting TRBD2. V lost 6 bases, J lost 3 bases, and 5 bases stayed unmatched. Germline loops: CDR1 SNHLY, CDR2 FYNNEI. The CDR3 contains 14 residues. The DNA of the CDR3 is TGTGCCAGCAGCTGGCTAGCGGGAGTCTACGAGCAGTACTTC. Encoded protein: CASSWLAGVYEQYF.

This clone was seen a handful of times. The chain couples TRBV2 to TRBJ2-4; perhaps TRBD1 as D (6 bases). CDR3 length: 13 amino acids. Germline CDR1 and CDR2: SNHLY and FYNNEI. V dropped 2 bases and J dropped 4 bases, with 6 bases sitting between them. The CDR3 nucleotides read TGTGCCAGCAGTGAAACAGGGAAAAACATTCAGTACTTC. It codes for CASSETGKNIQYF.

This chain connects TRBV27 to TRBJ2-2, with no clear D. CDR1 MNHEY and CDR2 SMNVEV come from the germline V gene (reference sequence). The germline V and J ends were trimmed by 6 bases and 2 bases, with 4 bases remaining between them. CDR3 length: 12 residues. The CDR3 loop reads CASSINTGELFF. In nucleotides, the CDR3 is TGTGCCAGCAGCATCAACACCGGGGAGCTGTTTTTT.

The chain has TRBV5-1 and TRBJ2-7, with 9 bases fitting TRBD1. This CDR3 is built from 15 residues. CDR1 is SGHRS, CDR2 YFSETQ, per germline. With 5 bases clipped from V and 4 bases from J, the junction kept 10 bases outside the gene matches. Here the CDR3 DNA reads TGCGCCAGCAGATTCCCGGGACAGGGTGTATACGAGCAGTACTTC. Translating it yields CASRFPGQGVYEQYF.

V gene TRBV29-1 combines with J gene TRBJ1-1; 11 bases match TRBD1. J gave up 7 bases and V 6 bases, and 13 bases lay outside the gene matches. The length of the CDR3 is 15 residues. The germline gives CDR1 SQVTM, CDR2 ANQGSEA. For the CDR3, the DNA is TGCAGCGTGGCTTTCGGGACAGGGGGGATATTTGAAGCTTTCTTT. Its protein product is CSVAFGTGGIFEAFF.

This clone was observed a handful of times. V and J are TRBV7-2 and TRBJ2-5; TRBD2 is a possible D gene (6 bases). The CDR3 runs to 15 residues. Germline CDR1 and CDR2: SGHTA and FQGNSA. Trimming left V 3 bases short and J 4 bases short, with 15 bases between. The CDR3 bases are TGTGCCAGCAGCTTGAGGACTATTATGTCAGAGACCCAGTACTTC. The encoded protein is CASSLRTIMSETQYF.

The CDR3 DNA follows: TGTGCCAGTAGTATAGAGGAGCGGGGAGCCTACGAGCAGTACTTC. Encoded protein: CASSIEERGAYEQYF. The chain combines TRBV19 with TRBJ2-7; 7 bases align to TRBD2. After removal of 0 bases from V and 2 bases from J, the junction contained 4 bases not matched to a gene. Looked up from germline, CDR1 is LNHDA and CDR2 is SQIVND (reference sequence). The CDR3 is 15 residues long.

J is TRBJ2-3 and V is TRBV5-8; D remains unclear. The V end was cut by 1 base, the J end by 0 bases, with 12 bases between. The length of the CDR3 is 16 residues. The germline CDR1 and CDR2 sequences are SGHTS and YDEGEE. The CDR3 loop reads CASSLIALSSTDTQYF. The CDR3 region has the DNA TGTGCCAGCAGCTTGATTGCCCTTTCGAGCACAGATACGCAGTATTTT.

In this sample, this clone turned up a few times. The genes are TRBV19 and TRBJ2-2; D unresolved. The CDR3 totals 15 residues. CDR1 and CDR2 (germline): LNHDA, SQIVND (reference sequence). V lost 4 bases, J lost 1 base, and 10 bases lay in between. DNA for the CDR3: TGTGCCAGTAGTACCCGGACCGTGAACACCGGGGAGCTGTTTTTT. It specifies CASSTRTVNTGELFF.

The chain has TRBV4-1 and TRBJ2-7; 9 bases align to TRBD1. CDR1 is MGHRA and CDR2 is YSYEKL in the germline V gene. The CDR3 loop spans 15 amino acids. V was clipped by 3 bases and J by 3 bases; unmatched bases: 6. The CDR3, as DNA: TGCGCCAGCAGCCACTCCCGGGGACAGGGCTACGAGCAGTACTTC. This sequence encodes CASSHSRGQGYEQYF.